The rows below give T cell receptor beta chains drawn from one sample of a study of blood T cell repertoires in COVID-19. Data came from immunoSEQ multiplex PCR; TCRdb stores just in-frame clones and leaves some out. Of about 130,000 clones listed, 70% to 90% are singletons. Sequenced sample: peripheral blood. These receptors were collected from a man between 45 and 60 years old with acute or convalescent COVID-19. CDR3s include the opening cysteine and the closing phenylalanine or tryptophan. Each record gives: D gene, clone size, V gene, J gene, CDR3 protein, CDR3 DNA. D genes are given only for firm matches. Clone sizes are given selectively: once, few, many, or a class where the clone is expanded.

NA	NA	TRBV28	TRBJ1-5	CASSRLGPYQPQHF	TGTGCCAGCAGCCGCCTGGGGCCTTATCAGCCCCAGCATTTT
NA	once	TRBV20-1	TRBJ1-1	CSARPFTEAFF	TGCAGTGCTAGACCATTCACTGAAGCTTTCTTT
NA	once	TRBV27	TRBJ2-3	CASSLSRNGIYTDTQYF	TGTGCCAGCAGTTTATCGAGAAACGGGATCTACACAGATACGCAGTATTTT
TRBD1	NA	TRBV30	TRBJ1-4	CAWSGPDRGGEKLFF	TGTGCCTGGAGTGGCCCCGACAGGGGGGGTGAAAAACTGTTTTTT
TRBD1	few	TRBV19	TRBJ1-2	CASSILAGGYGYTF	TGTGCCAGTAGTATCTTAGCAGGGGGATATGGCTACACCTTC
NA	NA	TRBV6-5	TRBJ1-5	CASSRTVSNQPQHF	TGTGCCAGCAGCCGGACAGTGAGCAATCAGCCCCAGCATTTT
TRBD2	NA	TRBV7-9	TRBJ2-3	CASSLVLAGVFADTQYF	TGTGCCAGCAGCTTAGTATTAGCGGGAGTTTTCGCAGATACGCAGTATTTT
NA	NA	TRBV2	TRBJ2-1	CASSVDRGSYNEQFF	TGTGCCAGCAGTGTGGATCGAGGATCCTACAATGAGCAGTTCTTC
NA	NA	TRBV5-4	TRBJ2-4	CASSPQVGAKNIQYF	TGTGCCAGCAGCCCTCAGGTGGGCGCCAAAAACATTCAGTACTTC
NA	NA	TRBV9	TRBJ2-7	CASSVESLSSYEQYF	TGTGCCAGCAGCGTAGAGAGTTTGAGCTCCTACGAGCAGTACTTC
TRBD1	once	TRBV28	TRBJ2-3	CASRTQGAGTQYF	TGTGCCAGCAGAACTCAGGGGGCCGGTACGCAGTATTTT
TRBD1	NA	TRBV7-2	TRBJ1-1	CASSPRGRWTEAFF	TGTGCCAGCAGCCCCAGGGGGCGCTGGACTGAAGCTTTCTTT
NA	NA	TRBV18	TRBJ1-1	CASSPEAGNTEAFF	TGTGCCAGCTCACCAGAAGCAGGGAACACTGAAGCTTTCTTT
TRBD1	few	TRBV23-1	TRBJ1-5	CASSPQGGRPQHF	TGCGCCAGCAGTCCTCAGGGGGGTAGGCCCCAGCATTTT
NA	NA	TRBV18	TRBJ1-2	CASSPQEDYGYTF	TGTGCCAGCTCACCACAAGAGGACTATGGCTACACCTTC
NA	few	TRBV7-9	TRBJ1-1	CASSLSSGVWRSEAFF	TGTGCCAGCAGCTTAAGCTCAGGGGTTTGGAGGTCTGAAGCTTTCTTT
NA	NA	TRBV29-1	TRBJ1-1	CSVENRRNTEAFF	TGCAGCGTTGAGAACAGACGGAACACTGAAGCTTTCTTT